The clone carrying this TCR beta chain came up a few times. Profiling relied on immunoSEQ multiplex PCR, and the TCRdb table lists in-frame clones only, not all of them. The sample has more than 110,000 clones, around 80% seen once. These data are taken from a study of cytotoxic CD8 clonotypes in ibrutinib-treated CLL. The receptor's source is a human donor with chronic lymphocytic leukemia. The sequencing here drew on PBMCs, taken after 36 months of ibrutinib treatment.

Written as DNA, the CDR3 is TGTGCCAGCAGCTTGGTTGGGCAGGGGGCGGCTGAAGCTTTCTTT. Its translation is CASSLVGQGAAEAFF. The chain joins TRBV11-2 to TRBJ1-1; 8 nucleotides match TRBD1. The J segment lost 6 bases and the V segment lost 3 bases, leaving 9 bases of the junction unmatched. Germline CDR1 SGHAT, CDR2 FQNNGV. The CDR3 has 15 residues.